The 9 T cell receptor beta chains reported below all come from one sample, sequenced in a study of blood T cell repertoires in COVID-19. Some clones are missing from TCRdb's copy, which holds only in-frame ones; the method was immunoSEQ multiplex PCR. The data contain roughly 88,000 clones, 87% of them singletons. What was sequenced was peripheral blood. Receptor source: a woman aged 55-70 years with COVID-19, enrolled during active disease.

V and J are TRBV5-1 and TRBJ2-7; D is undetermined. CDR3 length: 16 residues. Germline V gene sequence: CDR1 SGHRS, CDR2 YFSETQ. The germline V and J ends were trimmed by 0 bases and 3 bases, with 16 bases remaining between them. The CDR3 is CASSLADINPYYEQYF. The CDR3 coding sequence is TGCGCCAGCAGCTTGGCCGACATCAACCCGTACTACGAGCAGTACTTC.

The chain combines TRBV3-1 (or the pseudogene TRBV3-2) with TRBJ1-1, with D possibly TRBD1 on 5 matching bases. Trimming removed 4 bases from V and 10 bases from J, with 25 bases in between. CDR3 length: 16 residues. Looked up from germline, CDR1 is LGHDT and CDR2 is YNNKEL (reference sequence). CDR3 DNA sequence: TGTGCCAGCAGCCCAACCGTCCCGGGACGGGGGTCGGTAGCTTTCTTT. It yields the protein CASSPTVPGRGSVAFF.

The chain uses TRBV9 and TRBJ2-2; D not certain. V was pared by 4 bases and J by 4 bases, with 8 bases between. CDR3 length: 13 amino acids. Per germline, CDR1 SGDLS and CDR2 YYNGEE. CDR3 residues: CASSPTLTGELFF. CDR3 DNA: TGTGCCAGCAGCCCTACGCTCACCGGGGAGCTGTTTTTT.

The gene calls are TRBV6-5 and TRBJ2-1; 10 bases map to TRBD2. Trimming at V came to 2 bases and at J to 6 bases, leaving 7 bases not matched to a gene. Germline values: CDR1 MNHEY, CDR2 SVGAGI. The CDR3 is made up of 16 amino acids. The CDR3 DNA sequence: TGTGCCAGCAGTTACCCGAGCGGGGGGGAAAGCAATGAGCAGTTCTTC. Protein sequence: CASSYPSGGESNEQFF.

The chain carries TRBV24-1 and TRBJ2-7; the D gene is possibly TRBD2 (6 bases). The CDR3 length is 13 residues. The germline V gene has CDR1 KGHDR and CDR2 SFDVKD. V was shortened by 5 bases and J by 4 bases, with 11 bases between the two germline ends. The CDR3 is CATSASGRYEQYF. The CDR3 nucleotides are TGTGCCACCAGTGCCTCGGGGAGGTACGAGCAGTACTTC.

The chain links TRBV6-5 to TRBJ1-6; 8 bases are a match to TRBD1. Trimming took 0 bases from V and 9 from J; bases not matched to a gene: 1. This CDR3 is built from 14 residues. Germline values: CDR1 MNHEY, CDR2 SVGAGI. As DNA, the CDR3 is TGTGCCAGCAGTTACTCCGACAGGGGTTCACCCCTCCACTTT. This gives the protein CASSYSDRGSPLHF.

The chain joins TRBV4-3 to TRBJ1-6, with a tentative D call TRBD1 (6 bases). The CDR3 has 15 amino acids. The germline CDR1 and CDR2 sequences are LGHNA and YSLEER. V lost 0 bases and J lost 13, with 16 bases in between. This CDR3 is CASSQDRGPHLPLHF. In DNA, the CDR3 is TGCGCCAGCAGCCAAGACAGGGGCCCCCATCTTCCCCTCCACTTT.

The chain is built from TRBV18 and TRBJ1-2, with 9 bases identical to TRBD1. Germline assignment: CDR1 KGHSH and CDR2 LQKENI. This CDR3 is built from 14 residues. V gave up 0 bases and J gave up 8 bases; unmatched junction bases: 4. The chain's CDR3 is CASSPPADRGGYTF. For the CDR3, the DNA is TGTGCCAGCTCACCACCCGCGGACAGGGGCGGCTACACCTTC.

The genes are TRBV7-8 and TRBJ1-4; the D gene is possibly TRBD1 (5 bases). Germline-derived CDR1 and CDR2 are SGHVS and FQNEAQ. The V and J ends lost 5 bases and 0 bases respectively, with 13 bases between them. The CDR3 sequence is 16 residues long. The CDR3 here is CASSGGYRTTNEKLFF. CDR3 DNA: TGTGCCAGCAGCGGGGGGTACCGGACAACTAATGAAAAACTGTTTTTT.